Below, one T cell receptor (beta chain) is given with its context. Germline and junction disagree at one end, which may indicate a read error. A second about 7 to 11 cycle PCR used barcoded and J-beta primers. MiXCR, run by TCRdb on the 5' RACE reads, gives a single entry per CDR3 protein. The sample includes hundreds of thousands of distinct CDR3 sequences, roughly 26% seen only once; the top ten take roughly 30%. This record comes from a study of blood T cells in healthy people across ages. Overall study context: Template switching captured about one barcoded beta molecule per two T cells.

Per germline, CDR1 LGHNA and CDR2 YNFKEQ. The CDR3 runs to 16 residues. Sequenced: blood. The chain links TRBV4-2 to TRBJ2-1; 9 nucleotides match TRBD1. This receptor was identified in a woman aged 70-85 years in good health. This chain's CDR3 is CAGSHNRGLQVNEQFF. The CDR3, as DNA: TGTGCCGGCAGCCACAACAGGGGGCTCCAGGTAAATGAGCAGTTCTTC.